Included here is one T cell receptor (beta chain) sequence, with context. Its matching antigen is unknown. 5'-RACE, quantitative and with molecular barcodes, yielded the TCR beta libraries. TCRdb analysed the 5' RACE reads with MiXCR anew, one entry per CDR3 protein. The table shows over 600,000 distinct CDR3 sequences, with roughly 19% occurring only once. The sample comes from a study of CD8 T cells in ankylosing spondylitis. Study-wide findings and caveats: What appeared characteristic of ankylosing spondylitis blood was a TCR beta motif of fewer than ten highly homologous variants. Prior work had noted some motif variants in reactive arthritis blood and synovial fluid. Reportedly, matched ankylosing spondylitis synovial fluid was significantly enriched for disease-linked clones.

The length of the CDR3 is 12 residues. Germline assignment: CDR1 MDHEN and CDR2 SYDVKM. Trimming stripped 2 bases from V and 13 bases from J, with 11 bases between. This receptor was taken from a male donor with ankylosing spondylitis. The sequenced material came from blood, either unsorted or a sorted T cell fraction (not recorded which). V and J are TRBV28 and TRBJ2-2; D call uncertain. The CDR3 is CASSLAWSGLFF. The CDR3 DNA reads TGTGCCAGCAGTTTAGCCTGGTCAGGGCTGTTTTTT.